These 21 T cell receptor beta chains were sequenced from one sample in a study of early T cells in non-severe SARS-CoV-2 infection. TCRdb re-derived calls from the 5' RACE reads in MiXCR, one entry per CDR3 protein. The profile covers tens of thousands of distinct CDR3 sequences, with approximately 9.1% appearing a single time and around 12% taken by the ten largest. The sequencing input was whole blood. The source of these receptors is an adult who was a healthcare worker with PCR-confirmed SARS-CoV-2 infection or an uninfected control (not recorded which).

The chain uses TRBV5-1 and TRBJ2-1; no clear D. In germline, CDR1 is SGHRS, CDR2 YFSETQ. V lost 0 bases, J lost 6 bases, and 7 bases lay in between. The CDR3 sequence is 13 residues long. CDR3 sequence reads: CASSLGGVNEQFF. The DNA of the CDR3 is TGCGCCAGCAGCTTGGGTGGTGTCAATGAGCAGTTCTTC.

This clonotype occurred a few times. The V and J genes are TRBV27 and TRBJ2-7; D may correspond to TRBD1 or TRBD2 (5 bases each). CDR1 is MNHEY and CDR2 is SMNVEV in the germline V gene (reference sequence). The V end was cut by 5 bases, the J end by 2 bases, with 13 bases between. The CDR3 runs to 14 residues. The CDR3 DNA reads TGTGCCAGCAGTAGCTCGGGACCGACCTACGAGCAGTACTTC. Its protein product is CASSSSGPTYEQYF.

This clonotype was counted at least ten times. The chain couples TRBV20-1 to TRBJ2-5; D ambiguous. The CDR3 contains 12 residues. Germline V gives CDR1 DFQATT, CDR2 SNEGSKA (reference sequence). The V end lost 6 bases, the J end lost 0 bases, and 8 bases lay between the germline ends. The CDR3 loop reads CSAAFYQETQYF. The DNA for the CDR3 is TGCAGTGCCGCCTTTTACCAAGAGACCCAGTACTTC.

The gene calls are TRBV7-9 and TRBJ2-3; D is undetermined. V was clipped by 1 base and J by 6 bases, with 11 bases between them. CDR1 is SEHNR, CDR2 FQNEAQ, per germline (reference sequence). The CDR3 length is 14 residues. This CDR3 reads CASSLGTIQDTQYF. As DNA, the CDR3 is TGTGCCAGCAGCTTAGGGACCATCCAGGATACGCAGTATTTT. Complete variable domain (other parts from reference TRBV7-9 and TRBJ2-3): DTGVSQNPRHKITKRGQNVTFRCDPISEHNRLYWYRQTLGQGPEFLTYFQNEAQLEKSRLLSDRFSAERPKGSFSTLEIQRTEQGDSAMYLCASSLGTIQDTQYFGPGTRLTVL.

This clonotype has ten or more counts. The chain has TRBV3-1 and TRBJ2-2, with D uncertain. Trimming took 2 bases from V and 4 from J, leaving 14 bases between them. This CDR3 region has 16 residues. Germline V gene data show CDR1 as LGHDT and CDR2 as YNNKEL (reference sequence). The CDR3 bases are TGTGCCAGCAGCCAATCAAGGGTGGGTCTCACCGGGGAGCTGTTTTTT. It encodes CASSQSRVGLTGELFF.

This clonotype was seen repeatedly, ten times or more. The J gene is TRBJ2-7, the V gene TRBV30, with D possibly TRBD2 on 5 matching bases. This CDR3 has 14 amino acids. The germline V gene has CDR1 GTSNPN and CDR2 SVGIG (reference sequence). Trimming took 3 bases from V and 2 from J, leaving 14 bases between them. CDR3 nucleotides: TGTGCCTGGAGCACGGTGACGGGGACCTACGAGCAGTACTTC. Encoded protein: CAWSTVTGTYEQYF. Looking up the rest from reference TRBV30 and TRBJ2-7 gives the full variable domain: SQTIHQWPATLVQPVGSPLSLECTVEGTSNPNLYWYRQAAGRGLQLLFYSVGIGQISSEVPQNLSASRPQDRQFILSSKKLLLSDSGFYLCAWSTVTGTYEQYFGPGTRLTVT.

The sample holds many counts of this clonotype. The V and J genes are TRBV11-2 and TRBJ1-1, with D perhaps matching TRBD1 (6 bases). V lost 1 base and J 0 bases, leaving 9 bases between the germline ends. The CDR3 consists of 15 residues. The germline CDR1 and CDR2 sequences are SGHAT and FQNNGV. CDR3 loop: CASSLGGPLNTEAFF. DNA for the CDR3: TGTGCCAGCAGCTTAGGGGGGCCTCTGAACACTGAAGCTTTCTTT.

A note on this clonotype: This sequence may be a read error, since a much larger clone differs from it by one base. The V gene is TRBV27, the J gene TRBJ2-7; D may be TRBD1 or TRBD2 (5 bases each). Trimming pared 8 bases from V and 2 bases from J, leaving 16 bases between. Germline CDR1 and CDR2: MNHEY and SMNVEV (reference sequence). The CDR3 contains 14 residues. The CDR3 DNA sequence: TGTGCCAGCGGACGAGGGGATTTGGCCTACGAGCAGTACTTC. This gives the protein CASGRGDLAYEQYF.

This clonotype came up many times. The CDR3 DNA reads TGTGCCAGCAGCTTGCAGGGTACCTACGAGCAGTACTTC. Translated, it gives CASSLQGTYEQYF. This chain uses TRBV7-2 with TRBJ2-7; a possible D gene is TRBD1 (5 bases). Trimming cost V 3 bases and J 2 bases, with 8 bases left between them. Germline V gene data show CDR1 as SGHTA and CDR2 as FQGNSA. This CDR3 is built from 13 residues.

This chain links TRBV9 with TRBJ2-2, with D hard to call. Germline lookup yields CDR1 SGDLS and CDR2 YYNGEE. The CDR3 spans 12 residues. Trimming cost V 4 bases and J 7 bases, with 8 bases left between them. CDR3 loop: CASSSLSGELFF. CDR3 bases: TGTGCCAGCAGCAGTCTTAGCGGGGAGCTGTTTTTT.

This clonotype was seen ten or more times. The chain links TRBV11-2 to TRBJ2-2; D gene unclear. The germline gives CDR1 SGHAT, CDR2 FQNNGV. The CDR3 covers 12 residues. V was clipped by 3 bases and J by 5 bases, with 4 bases between them. CDR3 loop: CASSFATGELFF. The CDR3 DNA reads TGTGCCAGCAGCTTTGCGACCGGGGAGCTGTTTTTT.

Many counts were recorded for this clonotype. J is TRBJ1-5 and V is TRBV12-3 or TRBV12-4, with D possibly matching TRBD1 (6 bases). The CDR3 is 14 residues long. Trimming took off 6 bases at V and 3 bases at J, with 12 bases between the two ends. The CDR3 DNA reads as TGTGCCAGCAGGTACAGGGTTAACAATCAGCCCCAGCATTTT. Its protein product is CASRYRVNNQPQHF.

The CDR3 is CASSQQVNNNEQFF. Here the CDR3 DNA reads TGTGCCAGCAGCCAACAGGTTAACAACAATGAGCAGTTCTTC. The chain is built from TRBV7-2 and TRBJ2-1, with D tentatively TRBD1 (5 bases). V was clipped by 5 bases and J by 5 bases, with 13 bases between them. Germline CDR1 is SGHTA and CDR2 is FQGNSA. This CDR3 has 14 residues.

In its sample, this clonotype was seen many times. This chain uses TRBV2 with TRBJ2-5; D might be TRBD2 (6 bases). CDR1 is SNHLY and CDR2 is FYNNEI in the germline V gene. This CDR3 is 18 amino acids long. The V end was cut by 6 bases, the J end by 5 bases, with 28 bases between. CDR3 region: CASRDSGLPRDSSETQYF. DNA of the CDR3: TGTGCCAGCAGGGACTCTGGGCTTCCCCGGGACTCCTCTGAGACCCAGTACTTC.

The rearrangement uses TRBV7-6 and TRBJ2-7, with unresolved D. The CDR3 totals 14 residues. The V end was cut by 5 bases, the J end by 1 base, with 12 bases between. From germline, CDR1 is SGHVS and CDR2 FNYEAQ. CDR3 in amino acids: CASSANPSSYEQYF. CDR3 DNA sequence: TGTGCCAGCAGCGCTAACCCCAGTTCCTACGAGCAGTACTTC.

As for this clonotype: A much larger clone lies one base from this, so it may be a read error. Likely a read error: the CDR3 ends without its conserved phenylalanine or tryptophan. The chain has TRBV20-1 and TRBJ1-3; D not resolved. CDR3 length: 16 residues. V gave up 4 bases and J gave up 4 bases, with 20 bases separating them. Per germline, CDR1 DFQATT and CDR2 SNEGSKA (reference sequence). Here the CDR3 DNA reads TGCAGTGCTAAACGGGGAGGCCAGACCGACGGAAACACCATATATCTT. Its translation is CSAKRGGQTDGNTIYL.

This clonotype occurred once. V and J are TRBV6-2 or TRBV6-3 and TRBJ2-1; 9 bases line up with TRBD2. Germline V gene sequence: CDR1 MNHEY, CDR2 SVGEGT. The CDR3 contains 16 residues. J was trimmed by 7 bases and V by 6 bases; bases with no gene match: 13. The CDR3 is CASSTIWRGGLNEQFF. The CDR3 DNA is TGTGCCAGCAGCACGATTTGGCGGGGGGGCCTAAATGAGCAGTTCTTC.

The V and J genes are TRBV12-3 or TRBV12-4 and TRBJ2-1; D remains unclear. The ends were cut back, 6 bases at V and 7 bases at J, with 10 bases in the middle. This CDR3 has 12 amino acids. The CDR3 reads CASRFHVNEQFF. The CDR3 nucleotides are TGTGCCAGCAGATTCCACGTGAATGAGCAGTTCTTC.

At least ten counts were recorded for this clonotype. This rearrangement joins TRBV7-9 to TRBJ1-6; 11 nucleotides agree with TRBD1. The germline V gene encodes CDR1 SEHNR and CDR2 FQNEAQ (reference sequence). V lost 6 bases, J lost 8 bases, and 6 bases stayed unmatched. This CDR3 spans 15 amino acids. CDR3 amino acids: CASSPRDRGDSPLHF. CDR3 nucleotides: TGTGCCAGCAGTCCCCGGGACAGGGGGGATTCACCCCTCCACTTT.

This clonotype showed up many times. V and J are TRBV12-5 and TRBJ2-5; TRBD2 agrees at 10 bases. The CDR3 consists of 17 residues. With 5 bases clipped from V and 5 bases from J, the junction kept 14 bases outside the gene matches. Germline V gives CDR1 LGHNT, CDR2 FRNRAP. The CDR3 DNA reads TGTGCTAGTGGTCCCCAGCGGCTAGCGGGGGTCATTGAGACCCAGTACTTC. As protein: CASGPQRLAGVIETQYF.

J is TRBJ2-7 and V is TRBV9; TRBD1 matches at 10 bases. The CDR3 has 14 residues. Per the germline V gene, CDR1 is SGDLS and CDR2 is YYNGEE. Unmatched junction bases numbered 10, after V lost 4 bases and J lost 9 bases. The CDR3 region is CASSPTGTGDVQYF. DNA of the CDR3: TGTGCCAGCAGCCCCACCGGGACAGGGGACGTGCAGTACTTC.